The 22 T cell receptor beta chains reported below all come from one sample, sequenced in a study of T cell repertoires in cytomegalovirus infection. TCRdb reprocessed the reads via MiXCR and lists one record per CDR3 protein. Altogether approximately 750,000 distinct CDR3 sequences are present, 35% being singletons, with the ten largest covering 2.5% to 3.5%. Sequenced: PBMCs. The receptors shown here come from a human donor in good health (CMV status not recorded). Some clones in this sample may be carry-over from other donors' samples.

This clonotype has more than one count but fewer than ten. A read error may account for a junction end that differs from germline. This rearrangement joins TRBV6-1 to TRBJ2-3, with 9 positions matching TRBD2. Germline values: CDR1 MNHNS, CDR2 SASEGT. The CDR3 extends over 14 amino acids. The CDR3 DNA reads TGTGCCACCAGTAGCGGGGGCTCCACAGATACGCAGTATTTT. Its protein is CATSSGGSTDTQYF.

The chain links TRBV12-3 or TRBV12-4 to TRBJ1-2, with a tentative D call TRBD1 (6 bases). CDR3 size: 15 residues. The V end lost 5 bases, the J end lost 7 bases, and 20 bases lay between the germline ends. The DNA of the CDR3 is TGTGCCAGCAGTCCCCTAGGGGGAAGGGCCTCTGGCTACACCTTC. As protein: CASSPLGGRASGYTF.

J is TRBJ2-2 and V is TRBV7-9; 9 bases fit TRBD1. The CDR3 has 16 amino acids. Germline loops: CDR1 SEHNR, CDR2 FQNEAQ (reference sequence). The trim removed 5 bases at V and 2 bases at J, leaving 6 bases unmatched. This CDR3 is CASSPRQGENTGELFF. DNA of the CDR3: TGTGCCAGCAGCCCTCGACAGGGGGAAAACACCGGGGAGCTGTTTTTT.

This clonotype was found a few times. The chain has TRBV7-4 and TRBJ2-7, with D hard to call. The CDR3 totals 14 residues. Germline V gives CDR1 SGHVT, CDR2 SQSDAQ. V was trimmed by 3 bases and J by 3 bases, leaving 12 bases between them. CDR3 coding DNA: TGTGCCAGCAGCTTTGGGGATGCAAACTACGAGCAGTACTTC. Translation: CASSFGDANYEQYF.

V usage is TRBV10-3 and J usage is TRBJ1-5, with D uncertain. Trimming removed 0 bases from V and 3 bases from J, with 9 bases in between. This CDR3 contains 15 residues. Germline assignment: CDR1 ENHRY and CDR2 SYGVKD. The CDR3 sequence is CAISESSGYNQPQHF. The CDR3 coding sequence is TGTGCCATCAGTGAGTCGTCCGGGTACAATCAGCCCCAGCATTTT.

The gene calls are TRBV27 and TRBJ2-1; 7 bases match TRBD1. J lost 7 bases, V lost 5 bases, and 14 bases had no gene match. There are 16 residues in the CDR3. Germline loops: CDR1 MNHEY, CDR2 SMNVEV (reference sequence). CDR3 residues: CASSTATGMGRNEQFF. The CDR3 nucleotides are TGTGCCAGCAGTACCGCGACAGGGATGGGGCGAAATGAGCAGTTCTTC.

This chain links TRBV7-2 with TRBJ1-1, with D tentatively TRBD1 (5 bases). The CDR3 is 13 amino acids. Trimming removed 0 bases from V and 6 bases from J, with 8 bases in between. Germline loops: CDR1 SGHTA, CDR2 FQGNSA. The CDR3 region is CASSLAGAPEAFF. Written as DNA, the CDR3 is TGTGCCAGCAGCTTAGCAGGGGCCCCTGAAGCTTTCTTT.

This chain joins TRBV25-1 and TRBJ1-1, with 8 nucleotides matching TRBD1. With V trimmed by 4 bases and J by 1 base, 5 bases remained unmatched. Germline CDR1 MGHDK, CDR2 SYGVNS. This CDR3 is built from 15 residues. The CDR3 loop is CASSVSRGQNTEAFF. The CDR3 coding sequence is TGTGCCAGCAGTGTCTCCAGGGGGCAGAACACTGAAGCTTTCTTT.

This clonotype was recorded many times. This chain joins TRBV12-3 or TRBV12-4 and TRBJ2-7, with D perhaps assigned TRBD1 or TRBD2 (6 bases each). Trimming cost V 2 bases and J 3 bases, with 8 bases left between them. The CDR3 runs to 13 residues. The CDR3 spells CASSLRGDYEQYF. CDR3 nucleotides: TGTGCCAGCAGTTTAAGGGGGGACTACGAGCAGTACTTC.

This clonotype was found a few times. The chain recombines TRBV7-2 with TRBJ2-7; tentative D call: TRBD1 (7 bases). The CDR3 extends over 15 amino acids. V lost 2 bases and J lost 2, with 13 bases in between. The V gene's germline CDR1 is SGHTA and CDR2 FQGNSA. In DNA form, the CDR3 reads TGTGCCAGCAGCTTAAACAGGGGAGGCGCCTACGAGCAGTACTTC. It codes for CASSLNRGGAYEQYF.

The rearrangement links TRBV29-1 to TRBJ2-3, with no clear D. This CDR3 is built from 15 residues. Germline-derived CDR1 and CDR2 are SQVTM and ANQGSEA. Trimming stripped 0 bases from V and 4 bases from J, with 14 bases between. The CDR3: CSVEDQGRPADTQYF. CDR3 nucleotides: TGCAGCGTTGAAGATCAAGGACGCCCGGCAGATACGCAGTATTTT.

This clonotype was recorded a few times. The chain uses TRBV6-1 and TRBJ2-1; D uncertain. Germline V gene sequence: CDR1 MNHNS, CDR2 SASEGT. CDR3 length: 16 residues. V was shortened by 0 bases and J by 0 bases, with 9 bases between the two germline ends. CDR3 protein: CASSEALWNSYNEQFF. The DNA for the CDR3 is TGTGCCAGCAGTGAAGCGCTTTGGAACTCCTACAATGAGCAGTTCTTC.

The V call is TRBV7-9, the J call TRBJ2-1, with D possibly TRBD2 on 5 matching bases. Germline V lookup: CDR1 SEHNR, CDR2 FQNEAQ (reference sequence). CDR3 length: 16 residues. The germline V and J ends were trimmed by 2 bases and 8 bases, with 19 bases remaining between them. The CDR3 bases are TGTGCCAGCAGCTTATTAGACCCACCGGGGAGCGATGAGCAGTTCTTC. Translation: CASSLLDPPGSDEQFF.

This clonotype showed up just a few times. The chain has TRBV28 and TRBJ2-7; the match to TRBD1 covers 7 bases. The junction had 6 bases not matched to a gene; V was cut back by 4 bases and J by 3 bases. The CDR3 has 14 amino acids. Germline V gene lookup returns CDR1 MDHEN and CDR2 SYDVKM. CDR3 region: CASSSRDSFYEQYF. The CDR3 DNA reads TGTGCCAGCAGTTCCCGGGACAGCTTCTACGAGCAGTACTTC.

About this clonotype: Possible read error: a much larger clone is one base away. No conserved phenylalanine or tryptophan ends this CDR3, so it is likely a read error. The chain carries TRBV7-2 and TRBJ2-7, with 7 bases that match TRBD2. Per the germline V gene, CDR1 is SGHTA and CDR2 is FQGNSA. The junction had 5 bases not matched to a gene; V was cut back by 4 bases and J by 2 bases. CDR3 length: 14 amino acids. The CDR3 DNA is TGTGCCAGCAGCTCGGGAGGCAGCACCTACGAGCAGTACTTA. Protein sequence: CASSSGGSTYEQYL.

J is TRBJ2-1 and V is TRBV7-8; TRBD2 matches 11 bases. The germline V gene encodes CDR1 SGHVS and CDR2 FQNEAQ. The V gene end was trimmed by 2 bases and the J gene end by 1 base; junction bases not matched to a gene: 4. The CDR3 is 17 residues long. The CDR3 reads CASSLPTSGKSYNEQFF. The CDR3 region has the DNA TGTGCCAGCAGCTTACCGACTAGCGGGAAATCCTACAATGAGCAGTTCTTC.

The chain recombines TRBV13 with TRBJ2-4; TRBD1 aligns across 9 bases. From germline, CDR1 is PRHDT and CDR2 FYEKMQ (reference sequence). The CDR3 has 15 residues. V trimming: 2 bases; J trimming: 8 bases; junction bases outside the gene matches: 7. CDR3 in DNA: TGTGCCAGCAGCTTACGAGGACAGGGGTCGGACATTCAGTACTTC. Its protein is CASSLRGQGSDIQYF.

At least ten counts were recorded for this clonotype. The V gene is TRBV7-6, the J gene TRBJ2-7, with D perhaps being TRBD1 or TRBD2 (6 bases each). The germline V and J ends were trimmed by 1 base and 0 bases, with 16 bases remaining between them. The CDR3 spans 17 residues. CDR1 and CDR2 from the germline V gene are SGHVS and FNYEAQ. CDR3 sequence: CASSLEGGGHSSYEQYF. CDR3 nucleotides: TGTGCCAGCAGCTTAGAAGGAGGGGGGCACAGCTCCTACGAGCAGTACTTC.

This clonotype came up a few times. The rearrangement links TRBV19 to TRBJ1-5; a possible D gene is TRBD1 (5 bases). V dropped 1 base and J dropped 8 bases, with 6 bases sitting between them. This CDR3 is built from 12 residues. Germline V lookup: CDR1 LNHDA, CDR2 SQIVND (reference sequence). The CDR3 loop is CASSIGGEPQHF. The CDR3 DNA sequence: TGTGCCAGTAGTATAGGGGGGGAGCCCCAGCATTTT.

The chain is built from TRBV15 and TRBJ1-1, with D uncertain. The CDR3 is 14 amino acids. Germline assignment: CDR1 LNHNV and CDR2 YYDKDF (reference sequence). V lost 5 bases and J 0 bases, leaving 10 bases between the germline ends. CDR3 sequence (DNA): TGTGCCACCAGCCGCGGCTTTGTGAACACTGAAGCTTTCTTT. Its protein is CATSRGFVNTEAFF.

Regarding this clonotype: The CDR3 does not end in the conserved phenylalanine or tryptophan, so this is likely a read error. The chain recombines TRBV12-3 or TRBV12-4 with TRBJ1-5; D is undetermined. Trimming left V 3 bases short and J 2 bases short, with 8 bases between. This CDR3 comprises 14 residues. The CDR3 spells CASSFAVGNQPQHY. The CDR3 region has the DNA TGTGCCAGCAGTTTCGCCGTGGGCAATCAGCCCCAGCATTAT.

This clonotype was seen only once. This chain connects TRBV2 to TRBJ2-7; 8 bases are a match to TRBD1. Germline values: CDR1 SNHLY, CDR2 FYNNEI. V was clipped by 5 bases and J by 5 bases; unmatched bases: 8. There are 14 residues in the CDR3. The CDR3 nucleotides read TGTGCCAGCAGTTCGGCGGACAGGGACCACGAGCAGTACTTC. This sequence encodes CASSSADRDHEQYF.